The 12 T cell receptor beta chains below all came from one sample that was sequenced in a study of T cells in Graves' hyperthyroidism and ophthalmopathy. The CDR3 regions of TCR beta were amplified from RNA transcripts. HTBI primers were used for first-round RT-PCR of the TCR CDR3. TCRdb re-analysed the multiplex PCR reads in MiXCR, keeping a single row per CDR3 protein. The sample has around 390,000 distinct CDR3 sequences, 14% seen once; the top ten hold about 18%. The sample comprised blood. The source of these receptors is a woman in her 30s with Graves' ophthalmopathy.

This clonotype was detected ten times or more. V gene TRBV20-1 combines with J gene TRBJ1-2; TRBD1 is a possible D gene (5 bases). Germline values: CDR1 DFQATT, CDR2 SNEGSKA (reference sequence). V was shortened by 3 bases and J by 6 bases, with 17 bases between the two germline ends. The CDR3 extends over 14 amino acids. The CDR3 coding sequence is TGCAGTGCTAGGGGAGGGACCAAAGATGATGGCTACACCTTC. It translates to CSARGGTKDDGYTF.

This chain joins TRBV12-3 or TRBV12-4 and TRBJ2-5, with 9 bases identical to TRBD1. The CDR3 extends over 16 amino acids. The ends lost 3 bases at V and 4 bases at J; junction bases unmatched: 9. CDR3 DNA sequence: TGTGCCAGCAGTTTCCCGGGACAGGGTGGTATAGAGACCCAGTACTTC. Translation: CASSFPGQGGIETQYF.

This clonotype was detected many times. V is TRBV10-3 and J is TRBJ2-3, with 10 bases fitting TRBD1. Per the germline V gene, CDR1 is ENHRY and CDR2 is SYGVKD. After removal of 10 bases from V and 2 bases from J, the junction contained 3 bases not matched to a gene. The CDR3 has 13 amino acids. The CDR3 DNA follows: TGTGCCACGGACAGGGGGAACACAGATACGCAGTATTTT. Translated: CATDRGNTDTQYF.

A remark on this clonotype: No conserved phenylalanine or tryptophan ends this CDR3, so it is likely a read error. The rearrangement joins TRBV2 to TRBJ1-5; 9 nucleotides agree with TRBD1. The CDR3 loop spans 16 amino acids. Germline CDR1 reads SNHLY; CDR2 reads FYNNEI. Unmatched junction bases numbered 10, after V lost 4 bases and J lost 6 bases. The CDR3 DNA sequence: TGTGCCAGCAGTGGGGGGACAGGGCGGGCGACTCAGCCCCAGCATTCT. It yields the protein CASSGGTGRATQPQHS.

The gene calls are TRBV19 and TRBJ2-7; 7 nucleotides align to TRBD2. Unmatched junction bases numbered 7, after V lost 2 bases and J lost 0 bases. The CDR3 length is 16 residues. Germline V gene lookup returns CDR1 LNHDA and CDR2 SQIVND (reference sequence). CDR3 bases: TGTGCCAGTAGTATAACTCCTAGCGGCAGCTCCTACGAGCAGTACTTC. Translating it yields CASSITPSGSSYEQYF.

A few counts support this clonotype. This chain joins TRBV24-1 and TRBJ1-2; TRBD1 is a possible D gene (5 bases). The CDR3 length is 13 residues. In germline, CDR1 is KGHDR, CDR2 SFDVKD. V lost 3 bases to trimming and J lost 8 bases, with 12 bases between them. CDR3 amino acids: CATSDNRQHGYTF. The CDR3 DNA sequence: TGTGCCACCAGTGATAATCGACAGCACGGCTACACCTTC.

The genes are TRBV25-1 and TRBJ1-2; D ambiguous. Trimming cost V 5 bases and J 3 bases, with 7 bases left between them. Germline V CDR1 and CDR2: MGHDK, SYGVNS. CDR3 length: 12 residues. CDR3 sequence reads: CASSKTDYGYTF. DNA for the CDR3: TGTGCCAGCAGTAAAACAGACTATGGCTACACCTTC.

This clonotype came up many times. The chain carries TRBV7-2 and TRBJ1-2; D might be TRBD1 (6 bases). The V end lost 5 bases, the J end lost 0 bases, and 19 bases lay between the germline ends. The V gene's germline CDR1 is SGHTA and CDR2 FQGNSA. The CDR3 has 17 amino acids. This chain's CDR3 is CASSPYGTPKANYGYTF. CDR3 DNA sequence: TGTGCCAGCAGCCCATATGGGACACCTAAAGCTAACTATGGCTACACCTTC.

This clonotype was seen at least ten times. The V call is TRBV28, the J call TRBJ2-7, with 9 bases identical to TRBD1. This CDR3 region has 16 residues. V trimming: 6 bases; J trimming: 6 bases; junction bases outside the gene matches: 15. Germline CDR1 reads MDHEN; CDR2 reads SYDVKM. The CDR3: CASSIHAGTGFREQYF. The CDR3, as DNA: TGTGCCAGCAGCATACACGCCGGGACAGGGTTTCGCGAGCAGTACTTC. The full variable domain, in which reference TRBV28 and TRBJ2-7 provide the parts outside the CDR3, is DVKVTQSSRYLVKRTGEKVFLECVQDMDHENMFWYRQDPGLGLRLIYFSYDVKMKEKGDIPEGYSVSREKKERFSLILESASTNQTSMYLCASSIHAGTGFREQYFGPGTRLTVT.

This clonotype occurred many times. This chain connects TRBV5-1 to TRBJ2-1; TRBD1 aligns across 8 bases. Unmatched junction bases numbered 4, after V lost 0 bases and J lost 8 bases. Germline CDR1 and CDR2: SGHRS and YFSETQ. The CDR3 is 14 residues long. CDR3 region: CASSLDGQGHEQFF. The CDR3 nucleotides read TGCGCCAGCAGCTTGGATGGACAGGGCCATGAGCAGTTCTTC.

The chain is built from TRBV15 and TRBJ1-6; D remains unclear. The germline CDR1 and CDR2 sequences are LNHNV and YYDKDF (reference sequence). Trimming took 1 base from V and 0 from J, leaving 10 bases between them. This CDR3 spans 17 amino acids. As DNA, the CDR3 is TGTGCCACCAGCAGAGTATCTCGGAGCTCCTATAATTCACCCCTCCACTTT. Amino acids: CATSRVSRSSYNSPLHF.

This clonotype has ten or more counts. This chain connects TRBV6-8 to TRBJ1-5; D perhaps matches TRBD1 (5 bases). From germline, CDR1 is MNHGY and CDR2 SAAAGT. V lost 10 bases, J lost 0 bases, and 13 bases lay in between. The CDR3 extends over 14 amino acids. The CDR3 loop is CAILGGDSNQPQHF. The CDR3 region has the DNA TGTGCCATTCTCGGAGGGGATAGCAATCAGCCCCAGCATTTT.